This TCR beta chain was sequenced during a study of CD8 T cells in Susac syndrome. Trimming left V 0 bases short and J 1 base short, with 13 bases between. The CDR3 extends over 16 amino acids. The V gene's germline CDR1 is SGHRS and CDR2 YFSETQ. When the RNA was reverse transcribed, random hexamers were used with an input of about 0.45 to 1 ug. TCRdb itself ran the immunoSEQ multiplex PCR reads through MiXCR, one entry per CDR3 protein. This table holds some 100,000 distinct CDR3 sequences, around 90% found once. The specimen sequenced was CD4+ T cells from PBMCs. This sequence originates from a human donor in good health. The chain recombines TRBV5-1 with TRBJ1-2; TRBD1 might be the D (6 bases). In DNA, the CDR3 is TGCGCCAGCAGCTTGGTAACGGGGGCGGATAACTATGGCTACACCTTC. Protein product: CASSLVTGADNYGYTF.